Following are 12 T cell receptor beta chains from one sample sequenced in a study of OX40 agonist ivuxolimab in advanced cancers. Receptor amplification or capture employed the immunoSEQ multiplex PCR assay. The table was pulled from immuneACCESS by TCRdb, which kept in-frame rearrangements only. Such tables lose some clones; where checked, under half of the loss comes from unresolved V genes, and the rest has no known cause. For this sample the table gives roughly 67,000 clones, of which around 80% were detected only once. About 1.6% of the sample is taken by the ten largest. The sequenced sample was CD4+ or CD8+ T cells sorted from blood, obtained in a trial of the OX40 agonist ivuxolimab. These receptor sequences come from an adult with an advanced solid tumor such as melanoma, head and neck, liver or kidney cancer.

The V gene is TRBV2, the J gene TRBJ1-2; D call uncertain. V was shortened by 4 bases and J by 0 bases, with 6 bases between the two germline ends. Germline V gene lookup returns CDR1 SNHLY and CDR2 FYNNEI. This CDR3 has 13 residues. CDR3 coding DNA: TGTGCCAGCAGTGTGCAGACTAACTATGGCTACACCTTC. Translating gives CASSVQTNYGYTF. The complete variable domain, with remaining parts taken from reference TRBV2 and TRBJ1-2, reads EPEVTQTPSHQVTQMGQEVILRCVPISNHLYFYWYRQILGQKVEFLVSFYNNEISEKSEIFDDQFSVERPDGSNFTLKIRSTKLEDSAMYFCASSVQTNYGYTFGSGTRLTVV.

The CDR3 sequence: CASSFPQGGYTF. The CDR3 bases are TGTGCCAGCAGTTTCCCCCAAGGAGGCTACACCTTC. J is TRBJ1-2 and V is TRBV28; no definite D call. CDR3 size: 12 residues. V gave up 3 bases and J gave up 8 bases, with 10 bases separating them. Germline lookup yields CDR1 MDHEN and CDR2 SYDVKM.

This clone was found once. V and J are TRBV7-9 and TRBJ2-3, with 7 bases lining up with TRBD2. CDR1 and CDR2 (germline): SEHNR, FQNEAQ (reference sequence). This CDR3 contains 15 residues. V was pared by 3 bases and J by 0 bases, with 3 bases of the junction left unmatched. The CDR3 sequence: CASSFGRVSTDTQYF. The CDR3 DNA reads TGTGCCAGCAGCTTTGGGAGGGTGAGCACAGATACGCAGTATTTT.

This chain links TRBV19 with TRBJ2-2; 10 nucleotides match TRBD1. The V and J ends lost 5 bases and 0 bases, in that order; junction bases with no gene match: 3. CDR1 is LNHDA and CDR2 is SQIVND in the germline V gene (reference sequence). This CDR3 spans 16 amino acids. In DNA, the CDR3 is TGTGCCAGTAGTCTCGGACAGGGGGCGAACACCGGGGAGCTGTTTTTT. The encoded protein is CASSLGQGANTGELFF. The full variable domain, its missing parts supplied by reference TRBV19 and TRBJ2-2, is DGGITQSPKYLFRKEGQNVTLSCEQNLNHDAMYWYRQDPGQGLRLIYYSQIVNDFQKGDIAEGYSVSREKKESFPLTVTSAQKNPTAFYLCASSLGQGANTGELFFGEGSRLTVL.

The table lists this clone with a few counts. V gene TRBV9 combines with J gene TRBJ2-1, with D perhaps matching TRBD2 (6 bases). The CDR3 length is 13 residues. Trimming pared 3 bases from V and 6 bases from J, leaving 10 bases between. CDR1 is SGDLS and CDR2 is YYNGEE in the germline V gene. The CDR3 here is CASSGGTSNEQFF. The CDR3 DNA is TGTGCCAGCAGCGGCGGGACCTCCAATGAGCAGTTCTTC.

A single count supports this clone. The chain employs TRBV11-3 and TRBJ2-6; weak D call: TRBD2 (6 bases). V gave up 1 base and J gave up 4 bases, with 8 bases separating them. The germline gives CDR1 SGHNT, CDR2 YENEEA. The CDR3 runs to 15 residues. Here the CDR3 reads CASSLGGIGANVLTF. In DNA form, the CDR3 reads TGTGCCAGCAGCTTAGGCGGGATCGGGGCCAACGTCCTGACTTTC.

V gene TRBV4-3 combines with J gene TRBJ1-2, with 7 bases that match TRBD1. The V and J ends lost 3 bases and 8 bases, in that order; junction bases with no gene match: 3. There are 12 residues in the CDR3. Germline loops: CDR1 LGHNA, CDR2 YSLEER. CDR3 sequence reads: CASSHRGEGYTF. The CDR3, as DNA: TGCGCCAGCAGCCACAGGGGGGAAGGCTACACCTTC.

J is TRBJ2-2 and V is TRBV19, with a tentative D call TRBD2 (5 bases). The CDR3 spans 15 residues. Germline V lookup: CDR1 LNHDA, CDR2 SQIVND (reference sequence). V was cut by 5 bases and J by 3 bases, with 13 bases left in between. CDR3 sequence reads: CASSLPGGYTGELFF. CDR3 bases: TGTGCCAGTAGTCTACCCGGAGGTTACACCGGGGAGCTGTTTTTT.

The chain's CDR3 is CAGLDRANIANYGYTF. The DNA for the CDR3 is TGTGCCGGGTTGGACAGGGCCAATATAGCTAACTATGGCTACACCTTC. The chain links TRBV27 to TRBJ1-2, with 8 bases lining up with TRBD1. CDR1 MNHEY and CDR2 SMNVEV come from the germline V gene (reference sequence). V was clipped by 11 bases and J by 0 bases; unmatched bases: 14. The CDR3 is made up of 16 amino acids.

This sequence joins TRBV5-1 and TRBJ2-7; D is possibly TRBD2 (5 bases). V gave up 0 bases and J gave up 3 bases, with 13 bases separating them. The CDR3 is 15 amino acids. The V gene's germline CDR1 is SGHRS and CDR2 YFSETQ. DNA of the CDR3: TGCGCCAGCAGCTTGGACCTAACACGGGACTACGAGCAGTACTTC. This translates into CASSLDLTRDYEQYF.

The genes are TRBV2 and TRBJ2-7; D perhaps matches TRBD1 (5 bases). The CDR3 length is 14 residues. Germline V lookup: CDR1 SNHLY, CDR2 FYNNEI. Trimming removed 8 bases at V and 0 bases at J, with 14 bases between. The CDR3: CASGRWGTSYEQYF. The CDR3 region has the DNA TGTGCCAGCGGACGGTGGGGCACCTCCTACGAGCAGTACTTC.

The chain is built from TRBV9 and TRBJ2-7; weak D call: TRBD1 (5 bases). The CDR3 runs 13 residues. Trimming pared 0 bases from V and 7 bases from J, leaving 11 bases between. CDR1 is SGDLS and CDR2 is YYNGEE in the germline V gene. The CDR3 DNA reads as TGTGCCAGCAGCGTAGACAGGTCTGGGGAGCAGTACTTC. Amino acids: CASSVDRSGEQYF.